This T cell receptor (beta chain) was sequenced during a study of technical replicates of blood from a few donors. TCRdb's table, derived via immunoSEQ multiplex PCR, lists solely in-frame clones and lacks some. The data contain 73,000 or so clones, more than 85% of them singletons. CDR1 and CDR2 (germline): GTSNPN, SVGIG (reference sequence). Trimming took 0 bases from V and 1 from J; bases not matched to a gene: 4. There are 16 residues in the CDR3. The sequence came from a human donor in good health. This sequence joins TRBV30 and TRBJ2-1, with 9 bases that match TRBD2. Sequencing was carried out using T cells isolated from PBMCs. In nucleotides, the CDR3 is TGTGCCTGGAGTGTGACGGGACTAGCTTCCTACAATGAGCAGTTCTTC. Protein: CAWSVTGLASYNEQFF.